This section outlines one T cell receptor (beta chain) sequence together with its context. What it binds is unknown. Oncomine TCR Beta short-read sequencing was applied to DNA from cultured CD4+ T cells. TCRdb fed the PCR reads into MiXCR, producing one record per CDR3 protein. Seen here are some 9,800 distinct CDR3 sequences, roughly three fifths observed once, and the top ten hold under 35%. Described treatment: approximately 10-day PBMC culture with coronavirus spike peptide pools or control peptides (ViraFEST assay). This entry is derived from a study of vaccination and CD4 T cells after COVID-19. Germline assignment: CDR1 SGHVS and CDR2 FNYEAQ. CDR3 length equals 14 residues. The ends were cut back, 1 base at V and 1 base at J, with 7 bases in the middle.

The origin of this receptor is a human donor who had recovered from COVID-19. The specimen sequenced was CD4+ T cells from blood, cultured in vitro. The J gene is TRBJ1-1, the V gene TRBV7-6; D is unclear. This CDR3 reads CASSLVHGNTEAFF. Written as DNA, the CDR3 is TGTGCCAGCAGCTTAGTGCATGGGAACACTGAAGCTTTCTTT.